Listed here is a single T cell receptor beta chain. The antigen is not known. The data are from a study of somatic mutations in cytotoxic T cells in rheumatoid arthritis. The study, taken as a whole, reports: Rheumatoid arthritis patients and age-matched healthy controls showed no significant difference in CD8+ T-cell clonality.

Libraries were prepared by immunoSEQ multiplex PCR; TCRdb keeps only in-frame clonotypes and omits some of them. The table shows about 25,000 clones, with roughly 74% occurring only once. CDR1 is LGHNT, CDR2 FRNRAP, per germline. The CDR3 is 13 amino acids. The V end lost 1 base, the J end lost 4 bases, and 7 bases lay between the germline ends. The chain couples TRBV12-5 to TRBJ1-1; D gene unclear. This clonotype originated in a woman between 18 and 29 years old in good health. Source material: CD8+ T cells sorted from blood. In nucleotides, the CDR3 is TGTGCTAGTGGTTTGGGAAGCCCCACTGAAGCTTTCTTT. Translation gives CASGLGSPTEAFF.